One and the same sample provided the 7 T cell receptor beta chains below, sequenced in a study of blood T cell repertoires in COVID-19. Clones were sequenced by immunoSEQ multiplex PCR, and TCRdb holds only the in-frame ones, with some missing. The sample includes 30,000 to 40,000 clones, nearly 90% of them seen just once. Material for sequencing was peripheral blood. The receptors were gathered from a man in his 70s with active COVID-19.

The CDR3 bases are TGTGCCAGCAGCTTGGCTGTACTAGCGGAAAATGAGCAGTTCTTC. It codes for CASSLAVLAENEQFF. The chain links TRBV5-5 to TRBJ2-1; 8 positions agree with TRBD2. V shed 0 bases and J 7 bases; nucleotides not matched to a gene: 6. Germline loops: CDR1 SGHKS, CDR2 YYEKEE (reference sequence). CDR3 length equals 15 residues.

This chain connects TRBV27 to TRBJ1-4; D is perhaps TRBD1 (6 bases). V lost 8 bases and J lost 5, with 21 bases in between. Germline CDR1 and CDR2: MNHEY and SMNVEV (reference sequence). The CDR3 covers 16 residues. CDR3 DNA: TGTGCCAGCCGGGGGGGGGCCCCAGGCCGAAATGAAAAACTGTTTTTT. Translating gives CASRGGAPGRNEKLFF.

This sequence joins TRBV15 and TRBJ2-3, with 14 bases identical to TRBD2. CDR1 LNHNV and CDR2 YYDKDF come from the germline V gene (reference sequence). The J segment lost 1 base and the V segment lost 3 bases, leaving 0 bases of the junction unmatched. This CDR3 region has 16 residues. CDR3 sequence (DNA): TGTGCCACCAGCAGGGGACTAGCGGGGGGCACAGATACGCAGTATTTT. It specifies CATSRGLAGGTDTQYF. Filled out from reference TRBV15 and TRBJ2-3, the complete variable domain reads DAMVIQNPRYQVTQFGKPVTLSCSQTLNHNVMYWYQQKSSQAPKLLFHYYDKDFNNEADTPDNFQSRRPNTSFCFLDIRSPGLGDTAMYLCATSRGLAGGTDTQYFGPGTRLTVL.

The J gene is TRBJ2-1, the V gene TRBV4-1; 9 nucleotides align to TRBD2. This CDR3 is built from 14 residues. J lost 7 bases, V lost 1 base, and 2 bases had no gene match. The V gene's germline CDR1 is MGHRA and CDR2 YSYEKL. The CDR3 DNA is TGCGCCAGCAGCCAAGCGGCGGGAGGGAATGAGCAGTTCTTC. Translation gives CASSQAAGGNEQFF.

This chain links TRBV4-3 with TRBJ2-1, with TRBD2 matching over 7 bases. This CDR3 has 17 residues. Trimming took 0 bases from V and 2 from J; bases not matched to a gene: 7. Germline CDR1 LGHNA, CDR2 YSLEER. DNA for the CDR3: TGCGCCAGCAGCCAAGAATGGGACGGGAGGACCTACAATGAGCAGTTCTTC. Translated: CASSQEWDGRTYNEQFF.

The rearrangement links TRBV5-6 to TRBJ2-3; TRBD2 matches at 10 bases. The germline V gene encodes CDR1 SGHDT and CDR2 YYEEEE. The ends lost 1 base at V and 2 bases at J; junction bases unmatched: 1. The CDR3 totals 15 residues. CDR3: CASSLTSGVTDTQYF. The CDR3 bases are TGTGCCAGCAGCTTGACTAGCGGGGTCACAGATACGCAGTATTTT.

The chain couples TRBV28 to TRBJ1-3; D is unclear. V lost 2 bases and J lost 0, with 14 bases in between. CDR1 is MDHEN and CDR2 is SYDVKM in the germline V gene. The length of the CDR3 is 17 residues. The CDR3 loop reads CASSLDGKGSSGNTIYF. CDR3 coding DNA: TGTGCCAGCAGTTTAGATGGGAAAGGGAGCTCTGGAAACACCATATATTTT.